One T cell receptor (beta chain) is described in this entry. The data derive from a study of shared clonotypes between healthy human individuals. It was CD45RO-negative cells, positively selected for CCR7, that made up naive CD8 cells, with terminally differentiated effector memory CD45RA+ cells excluded. This CDR3 region has 12 residues. Trimming took off 5 bases at V and 8 bases at J, with 10 bases between the two ends. Germline V CDR1 and CDR2: LNHDA, SQIVND (reference sequence). TCRdb's copy holds only in-frame clones and misses some; the assay was immunoSEQ multiplex PCR. Seen here are under 700,000 clones, 90% to 95% observed once, and the top ten hold over 0.09%.

The source material was naive CD8+ T cells sorted from blood. The V call is TRBV19, the J call TRBJ2-1; D may be TRBD1 (5 bases). The clonotype was recovered from a woman aged 25 to 39 in good health. CDR3 sequence: CASSPQGYEQFF. In DNA form, the CDR3 reads TGTGCCAGTAGTCCCCAGGGCTATGAGCAGTTCTTC.